The rows below give T cell receptor beta chains drawn from one sample of a study of shared clonotypes between healthy human individuals. Profiling relied on immunoSEQ multiplex PCR, and the TCRdb table lists in-frame clones only, not all of them. The sample lists 2 million to 3 million clones, approximately 93% seen once, with around 0.37% in the top ten. Sequencing was done on a sample of naive CD4+ T cells from PBMCs. Every receptor here comes from a man between 18 and 35 years old in good health. Some clones in this sample may be carry-over from other donors' samples. Each CDR3 is given with its conserved first and last residue. The D gene is left open where the match is weak. Clone size is stated in some rows and not others, as once, few, many or a class when expanded.

D: TRBD1; length: 16; size: -; V: TRBV19; J: TRBJ1-2; CDR3: CASSGGTGYILYGYTF; DNA: TGTGCCAGTAGTGGTGGGACAGGATACATTTTGTATGGCTACACCTTC
D: TRBD1; length: 13; size: -; V: TRBV2; J: TRBJ1-1; CDR3: CARRTGANTEAFF; DNA: TGTGCCAGAAGGACAGGGGCGAACACTGAAGCTTTCTTT
D: -; length: 17; size: -; V: TRBV9; J: TRBJ2-7; CDR3: CASSVGGARVPTSEQYF; DNA: TGTGCCAGCAGCGTAGGAGGGGCCAGGGTCCCTACAAGCGAGCAGTACTTC
D: TRBD2; length: 19; size: -; V: TRBV6-1; J: TRBJ2-7; CDR3: CASSEAPSPRLAVPYEQYF; DNA: TGTGCCAGCAGTGAAGCGCCGTCTCCCCGACTAGCCGTTCCCTACGAGCAGTACTTC
D: -; length: 16; size: once; V: TRBV6-4; J: TRBJ2-1; CDR3: CASSDSFGSTYNEQFF; DNA: TGTGCCAGCAGTGACTCTTTTGGGTCCACCTACAATGAGCAGTTCTTC
D: -; length: 17; size: -; V: TRBV21-1; J: TRBJ2-1; CDR3: CASGFYIGQAYHNEQFF; DNA: TGTGCCAGCGGGTTTTATATTGGGCAGGCGTATCACAATGAGCAGTTCTTC
D: -; length: 13; size: -; V: TRBV2; J: TRBJ1-1; CDR3: CASRVDGGTEAFF; DNA: TGTGCCAGCAGGGTCGATGGGGGCACTGAAGCTTTCTTT
D: -; length: 12; size: -; V: TRBV6-5; J: TRBJ2-5; CDR3: CAFRVSGETQYF; DNA: TGTGCCTTCCGGGTCTCAGGGGAGACCCAGTACTTC
D: -; length: 14; size: once; V: TRBV5-6; J: TRBJ1-2; CDR3: CASSWERYGYGYTF; DNA: TGTGCCAGCAGCTGGGAGAGATATGGCTATGGCTACACCTTC
D: -; length: 13; size: -; V: TRBV11-1; J: TRBJ1-1; CDR3: CASSLDRNTEAFF; DNA: TGTGCCAGCAGTCTGGACCGCAACACTGAAGCTTTCTTT
D: -; length: 12; size: -; V: TRBV28; J: TRBJ2-7; CDR3: CASSDGDYEQYF; DNA: TGTGCCAGCAGTGACGGGGACTACGAGCAGTACTTC
D: TRBD1; length: 16; size: -; V: TRBV6-5; J: TRBJ2-7; CDR3: CASSYSRTGASYEQYF; DNA: TGTGCCAGCAGTTACTCAAGGACAGGGGCCTCCTACGAGCAGTACTTC
D: -; length: 17; size: -; V: TRBV2; J: TRBJ1-4; CDR3: CASIHATGAATNEKLFF; DNA: TGTGCCAGCATCCACGCGACAGGCGCCGCAACTAATGAAAAACTGTTTTTT
D: -; length: 13; size: -; V: TRBV9; J: TRBJ1-1; CDR3: CASSAHPKTEAFF; DNA: TGTGCCAGCAGCGCCCATCCAAAGACTGAAGCTTTCTTT
D: -; length: 15; size: -; V: TRBV5-4; J: TRBJ1-1; CDR3: CASSLVQGRYAEAFF; DNA: TGTGCCAGCAGCTTGGTCCAGGGAAGGTACGCTGAAGCTTTCTTT
D: -; length: 17; size: -; V: TRBV19; J: TRBJ2-4; CDR3: CASSITTSLFAKNIQYF; DNA: TGTGCCAGTAGTATAACGACTAGTCTCTTTGCCAAAAACATTCAGTACTTC
D: TRBD1; length: 16; size: -; V: TRBV11-2; J: TRBJ2-5; CDR3: CASSPTGTGGRETQYF; DNA: TGTGCCAGCAGCCCAACTGGGACAGGGGGCAGGGAGACCCAGTACTTC
D: TRBD1; length: 15; size: -; V: TRBV27; J: TRBJ2-4; CDR3: CASSYRRGPFDIQYF; DNA: TGTGCCAGCAGCTACCGCAGGGGGCCCTTTGACATTCAGTACTTC
D: -; length: 15; size: -; V: TRBV10-3; J: TRBJ2-2; CDR3: CAISDTQGRTGELFF; DNA: TGTGCCATCAGTGATACCCAGGGGCGCACCGGGGAGCTGTTTTTT
D: TRBD1; length: 15; size: -; V: TRBV7-9; J: TRBJ1-4; CDR3: CASSPQGTGDEKLFF; DNA: TGTGCCAGCAGCCCCCAAGGGACAGGGGATGAAAAACTGTTTTTT
D: TRBD1; length: 20; size: -; V: TRBV7-3; J: TRBJ2-3; CDR3: CASSLVPRLAQGSSTDTQYF; DNA: TGTGCCAGCAGCTTAGTACCCCGATTGGCACAGGGGTCATCCACAGATACGCAGTATTTT
D: -; length: 16; size: -; V: TRBV7-9; J: TRBJ1-5; CDR3: CASSLALGRGNQPQHF; DNA: TGTGCCAGCAGCTTAGCGCTAGGGAGGGGCAATCAGCCCCAGCATTTT
D: -; length: 11; size: -; V: TRBV29-1; J: TRBJ2-3; CDR3: CSVGAGDTQYF; DNA: TGCAGCGTCGGGGCCGGGGATACGCAGTATTTT
D: TRBD1; length: 15; size: -; V: TRBV5-8; J: TRBJ1-5; CDR3: CASSDGTGANQPQHF; DNA: TGTGCCAGCAGCGACGGGACAGGGGCTAATCAGCCCCAGCATTTT
D: -; length: 13; size: -; V: TRBV28; J: TRBJ2-1; CDR3: CASSSYRAHEQFF; DNA: TGTGCCAGCAGTTCGTACAGGGCCCATGAGCAGTTCTTC
D: TRBD1; length: 13; size: -; V: TRBV27; J: TRBJ1-2; CDR3: CASSPTGVYGYTF; DNA: TGTGCCAGCAGTCCCACAGGGGTCTATGGCTACACCTTC
D: TRBD2; length: 15; size: -; V: TRBV6-1; J: TRBJ2-7; CDR3: CASSEAGGGSYEQYF; DNA: TGTGCCAGCAGTGAGGCGGGAGGGGGCTCCTACGAGCAGTACTTC
D: TRBD2; length: 13; size: -; V: TRBV18; J: TRBJ2-5; CDR3: CASSPTTSGEQYF; DNA: TGTGCCAGCTCACCGACGACTAGCGGGGAGCAGTACTTC
D: -; length: 13; size: once; V: TRBV7-2; J: TRBJ1-2; CDR3: CASSIVALKGYTF; DNA: TGTGCCAGCAGCATAGTGGCCCTAAAGGGCTACACCTTC
D: TRBD2; length: 16; size: -; V: TRBV6-4; J: TRBJ2-1; CDR3: CASSALTSGRFNEQFF; DNA: TGTGCCAGCAGTGCCCTGACTAGCGGGAGATTTAATGAGCAGTTCTTC
D: TRBD1; length: 16; size: once; V: TRBV5-1; J: TRBJ1-1; CDR3: CASSLGFGTGDTEAFF; DNA: TGCGCCAGCAGCTTGGGGTTCGGGACAGGGGACACTGAAGCTTTCTTT
D: -; length: 14; size: -; V: TRBV7-8; J: TRBJ2-7; CDR3: CASSLVSGPYEQYF; DNA: TGTGCCAGCAGCTTAGTTAGCGGACCATACGAGCAGTACTTC
D: -; length: 13; size: -; V: TRBV19; J: TRBJ1-5; CDR3: CASSITTNQPQHF; DNA: TGTGCCAGTAGTATTACTACCAATCAGCCCCAGCATTTT